This paragraph reports one TCR beta chain. What antigen it recognizes has not been identified. Per-nucleotide qualities are absent, and no much larger clonotype sits a single base away. Per the publication, the time point label means: progressive disease on ibrutinib. For TCR beta library preparation, approximately 2 micrograms of genomic DNA were extracted from the cryopreserved PBMCs. Longitudinal blood samples from CLL patients receiving ibrutinib monotherapy were subjected to high-throughput TCR beta sequencing. The patients were enrolled in a single-center, open-label phase 2 trial of ibrutinib monotherapy. Each clonotype received, on average, approximately 9.9x coverage in deep resolution sequencing performed on a MiSeq, where the target depth lay between 1 in 1 million and 1 in 200,000 T cells. TCR beta libraries were generated with the immunoSEQ hsTCRB Kit. For the original study's pipeline: Data were analyzed with ImmunoSEQ Data Assistant and ImmunoSEQ Analyzer, with V, D and J genes assigned per IMGT definitions. Clonality, with values ranging from 0 to 1, was calculated as one minus the normalized Shannon entropy of productive rearrangement frequencies. Public clonotype analysis was restricted to overrepresented clonotypes comprising at least 0.05% of each patient's repertoire. Fewer than 15 age-matched healthy donor repertoires from immuneACCESS served as clonality controls. TCRdb took over this immuneACCESS table, retaining in-frame rearrangements with V and J assigned. Such tables are incomplete; in checked studies, under half of the missing clones stem from an unresolved V gene, and the remainder is unexplained. The V and J calls and the clone size are those of that table, but D and trimming were determined from the DNA. The sample table records tens of thousands of clones; 60% to 75% of these occur just once. The ten largest clones represent about 9.4% of the sample.

The sample originates from a study of cytotoxic CD8 clonotypes in ibrutinib-treated CLL (TCRdb year 2021). Broadly, across the study: The cohort had about a dozen relapsed/refractory and approximately 15 treatment-naive patients; under 18 were IGHV unmutated. Partial responses were observed in 24 patients and complete responses in 2; after a median follow-up of around 64 months, remission was maintained in some 14 patients and progression was observed in approximately 12. Response samples were taken after a median of roughly a year on treatment, ranging from about 6 to 36 months. On average, each sample had 255,043 productive templates and 96,000 or so productive rearrangements. Longitudinal samples were obtainable from about 30% of the roughly 90 participants in the trial. Cryopreserved peripheral blood mononuclear cells were obtained prior to treatment, at the time of response, and at either disease progression or sustained remission. Every remission and progressive disease sample was obtained while ibrutinib was still being received by the patients. Beyond this particular receptor, the publication reports: Baseline clonality was found to be higher than that of age-matched healthy donors and was strongly correlated with circulating CD8+ T-cell counts. Sampling times were not matched between patients in sustained remission and patients whose disease was progressing, and lymph node repertoires were not examined. Public clonotypes were rare and either shrank or stayed stable during treatment, and the rise in clonality at ibrutinib response reflected expansion of private clonotypes. Clonality increased at ibrutinib response, stayed stable in sustained remission, and fell back toward baseline at progression.

CDR1 and CDR2 are read off the germline V gene as SGHDN and FVKESK. The V end loses 1 base and the J end loses 8 bases, and a stretch of 11 bases separates them. The CDR3 has 14 amino acids, counting the end cysteine and phenylalanine. Solely the CDR3 DNA is kept, with 42 bases framed from the first base. The rearranged chain carries TRBV14 and TRBJ1-4; the D gene cannot be resolved reliably. This sequence was found in a human donor with chronic lymphocytic leukemia. Sequenced here: PBMCs, sampled at disease progression, from a patient treated with ibrutinib. The nucleotide sequence reads TGTGCCAGCAGCCAAGTGGCCGGTCTGGAAAAACTGTTTTTT. The resulting protein is CASSQVAGLEKLFF.